The present entry profiles one T cell receptor (beta chain) with its context. Antigen: not known. The entry originates in a study of OX40 agonist ivuxolimab in advanced cancers. Profiling relied on immunoSEQ multiplex PCR, and the TCRdb table lists in-frame clones only, not all of them. This repertoire shows 45,000 to 70,000 clones, about nine tenths found once; its top ten account for under 8%. The CDR3 totals 15 residues. Germline trimming cut 5 bases from V and 3 bases from J; bases unmatched to any gene: 7. Germline V gene sequence: CDR1 SGDLS, CDR2 YYNGEE. General observations from the study: Partial responders treated at 0.1-3.0 mg/kg exhibited clonal expansion among the lowest measured.

This chain joins TRBV9 and TRBJ2-3; 9 bases match TRBD1. This TCR came from an adult with an advanced solid tumor such as melanoma, head and neck, liver or kidney cancer. This specimen was CD4+ or CD8+ T cells sorted from blood, taken in a trial of the OX40 agonist ivuxolimab. This chain's CDR3 is CASRRGQGGTDTQYF. The CDR3, as DNA: TGTGCCAGCAGGCGGGGACAGGGAGGTACAGATACGCAGTATTTT.